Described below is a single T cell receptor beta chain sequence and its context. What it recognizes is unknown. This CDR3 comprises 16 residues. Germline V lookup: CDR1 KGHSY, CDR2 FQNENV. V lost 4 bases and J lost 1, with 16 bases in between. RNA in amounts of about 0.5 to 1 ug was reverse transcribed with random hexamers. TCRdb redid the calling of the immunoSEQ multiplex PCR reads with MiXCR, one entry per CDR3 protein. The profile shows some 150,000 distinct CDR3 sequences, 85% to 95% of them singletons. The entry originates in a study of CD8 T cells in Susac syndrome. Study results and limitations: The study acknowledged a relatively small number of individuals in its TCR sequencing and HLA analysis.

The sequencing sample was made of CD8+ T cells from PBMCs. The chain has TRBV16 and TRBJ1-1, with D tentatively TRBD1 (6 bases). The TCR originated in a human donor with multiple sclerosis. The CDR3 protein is CASSPPGQGPNTEAFF. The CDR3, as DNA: TGTGCCAGCAGCCCCCCGGGGCAGGGGCCGAACACTGAAGCTTTCTTT. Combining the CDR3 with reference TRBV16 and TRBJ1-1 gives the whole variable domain GEEVAQTPKHLVRGEGQKAKLYCAPIKGHSYVFWYQQVLKNEFKFLISFQNENVFDETGMPKERFSAKCLPNSPCSLEIQATKLEDSAVYFCASSPPGQGPNTEAFFGQGTRLTVV.